The clone carrying this TCR beta chain came up many times. From the RT-PCR reads, TCRdb called clonotypes with MiXCR, one entry per CDR3 protein. This sample yields about a million distinct CDR3 sequences, of which approximately 18% are seen a single time; about 6% belongs to the top ten. Germline V gene sequence: CDR1 MNHNS, CDR2 SASEGT. V lost 6 bases, J lost 8 bases, and 11 bases lay in between. The CDR3 runs 13 residues. This specimen belongs to a study of patients and donors after allogeneic stem cell transplantation. The sequence derives from a human donor who was either an allogeneic HSCT recipient or a stem cell or donor lymphocyte infusion donor (not recorded which). It is not recorded whose cells these are; they may come from a transplant donor. This chain links TRBV6-1 with TRBJ1-6, with a weak D call TRBD1 (5 bases). The sample taken for sequencing was blood, either unsorted or a sorted T cell fraction (not recorded which). The CDR3 loop reads CASSRGWDSPLHF. Here the CDR3 DNA reads TGTGCCAGCAGCCGGGGCTGGGATTCACCCCTCCACTTT.